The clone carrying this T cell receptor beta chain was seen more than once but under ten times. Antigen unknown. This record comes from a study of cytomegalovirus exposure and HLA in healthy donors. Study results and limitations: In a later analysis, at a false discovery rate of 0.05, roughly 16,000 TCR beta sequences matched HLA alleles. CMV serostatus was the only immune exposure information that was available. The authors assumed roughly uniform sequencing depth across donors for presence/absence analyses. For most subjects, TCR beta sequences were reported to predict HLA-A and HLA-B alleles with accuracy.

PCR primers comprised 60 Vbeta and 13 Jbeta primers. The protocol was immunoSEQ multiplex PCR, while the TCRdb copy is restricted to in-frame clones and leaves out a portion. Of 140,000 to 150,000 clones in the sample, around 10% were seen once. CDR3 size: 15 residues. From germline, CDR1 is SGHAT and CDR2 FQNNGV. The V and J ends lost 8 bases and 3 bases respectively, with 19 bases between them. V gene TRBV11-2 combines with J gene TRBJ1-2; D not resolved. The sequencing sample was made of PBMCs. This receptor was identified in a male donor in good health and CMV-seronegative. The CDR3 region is CASRPSTLRDYGYTF. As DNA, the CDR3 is TGTGCCAGCCGGCCCTCGACCCTCCGGGACTATGGCTACACCTTC.